Below, 20 T cell receptor beta chains from the same sample are listed, as sequenced in a study of Graves' ophthalmopathy and Graves' hyperthyroidism. TCR beta CDR3 regions were amplified from RNA transcripts. An opening RT-PCR round employed HTBI primers and preceded a second-round multiplex PCR. TCRdb redid the calling of the multiplex PCR reads with MiXCR, one entry per CDR3 protein. Of approximately 480,000 distinct CDR3 sequences in the sample, approximately 15% were seen once. Input material: blood. The receptors stem from a woman aged 25-40 years with Graves' ophthalmopathy.

This clonotype was counted ten times or more. The rearrangement links TRBV6-1 to TRBJ1-5; 9 nucleotides match TRBD1. The V gene's germline CDR1 is MNHNS and CDR2 SASEGT. This CDR3 comprises 14 residues. Losses at the gene ends were 6 bases for V and 7 bases for J; bases not matched to a gene: 7. The DNA of the CDR3 is TGTGCCAGCAGAGGATGGACAGGGGTCCAGCCCCAGCATTTT. Protein product: CASRGWTGVQPQHF.

The table lists this clonotype with many counts. V usage is TRBV4-2 and J usage is TRBJ1-5; D not certain. CDR1 LGHNA and CDR2 YNFKEQ come from the germline V gene. Trimming took 4 bases from V and 0 from J, leaving 10 bases between them. The CDR3 covers 15 residues. The CDR3 here is CASSRNRDSNQPQHF. The CDR3 coding sequence is TGTGCCAGCAGCCGTAACAGAGATAGCAATCAGCCCCAGCATTTT.

This clonotype showed up just a few times. CDR3 amino acids: CASQGNSPLHF. CDR3 nucleotides: TGTGCCTCCCAGGGAAATTCACCCCTCCACTTT. The chain joins TRBV30 to TRBJ1-6; maybe TRBD1 (5 bases). The V end was cut by 7 bases, the J end by 7 bases, with 8 bases between. The CDR3 covers 11 residues. Germline-derived CDR1 and CDR2 are GTSNPN and SVGIG (reference sequence).

This clonotype was observed at least ten times. This chain uses TRBV27 with TRBJ1-2; 7 nucleotides line up with TRBD1. With V trimmed by 1 base and J by 3 bases, 5 bases remained unmatched. The CDR3 covers 15 residues. The germline V gene has CDR1 MNHEY and CDR2 SMNVEV (reference sequence). CDR3 DNA: TGTGCCAGCAGTTTATGGGGAGACAGGGACTATGGCTACACCTTC. Protein product: CASSLWGDRDYGYTF.

This clonotype has a count of ten or more. V is TRBV5-1 and J is TRBJ1-6; D is perhaps TRBD1 (5 bases). Trimming stripped 4 bases from V and 8 bases from J, with 19 bases between. CDR1 is SGHRS and CDR2 is YFSETQ in the germline V gene. The CDR3 is 16 residues long. CDR3: CASSPTHRQGDSPLHF. The DNA for the CDR3 is TGCGCCAGCAGCCCGACCCACCGGCAGGGTGATTCACCCCTCCACTTT.

This clonotype was recorded many times. The chain has TRBV11-2 and TRBJ1-2, with unresolved D. Germline lookup yields CDR1 SGHAT and CDR2 FQNNGV. V lost 2 bases to trimming and J lost 4 bases, with 23 bases between them. There are 18 residues in the CDR3. Here the CDR3 DNA reads TGTGCCAGCAGCTTACGGAGATCCCCTAACTCCGGAGGCTATGGCTACACCTTC. As protein: CASSLRRSPNSGGYGYTF.

This clonotype was seen only a few times. The J gene is TRBJ1-1, the V gene TRBV20-1; 10 bases are shared with TRBD1. With V trimmed by 0 bases and J by 6 bases, 4 bases remained unmatched. Germline CDR1 DFQATT, CDR2 SNEGSKA (reference sequence). The CDR3 covers 14 residues. The CDR3 spells CSARDSGTGAEAFF. CDR3 bases: TGCAGTGCTAGAGATTCGGGGACAGGGGCTGAAGCTTTCTTT.

This rearrangement joins TRBV27 to TRBJ1-2; TRBD1 might be the D (5 bases). The CDR3 length is 16 residues. CDR1 is MNHEY, CDR2 SMNVEV, per germline (reference sequence). Trimming took off 6 bases at V and 4 bases at J, with 21 bases between the two ends. The CDR3 DNA is TGTGCCAGCAGCTTTCGGGGGACCCAAGTCAGCTATGGCTACACCTTC. Its protein product is CASSFRGTQVSYGYTF.

Many counts were recorded for this clonotype. J is TRBJ2-7 and V is TRBV4-1; D is perhaps TRBD1 or TRBD2 (5 bases each). This CDR3 has 15 amino acids. Germline V lookup: CDR1 MGHRA, CDR2 YSYEKL. Trimming removed 2 bases from V and 0 bases from J, with 11 bases in between. The DNA for the CDR3 is TGCGCCAGCAGCCAATACTTTGGGGGCTCCTACGAGCAGTACTTC. It is translated as CASSQYFGGSYEQYF.

The gene calls are TRBV18 and TRBJ2-7; tentative D call: TRBD1 (6 bases). This CDR3 contains 13 residues. Trimming stripped 3 bases from V and 6 bases from J, with 12 bases between. Looked up from germline, CDR1 is KGHSH and CDR2 is LQKENI. This CDR3 reads CASSPNDRREQYF. CDR3 DNA sequence: TGTGCCAGCTCACCCAATGACAGGCGCGAGCAGTACTTC.

This clonotype has at least ten counts. The genes are TRBV12-3 or TRBV12-4 and TRBJ1-5; D gene unclear. The V gene lost 6 bases and the J gene lost 2 bases, with 20 bases spanning the gap. The CDR3 length is 17 residues. The CDR3: CASRAGGWYGGNQPQHF. The CDR3 DNA follows: TGTGCCAGCAGGGCAGGTGGGTGGTACGGTGGCAATCAGCCCCAGCATTTT.

At least ten counts were recorded for this clonotype. The chain links TRBV9 to TRBJ2-6, with D maybe TRBD2 (6 bases). Per germline, CDR1 SGDLS and CDR2 YYNGEE. The CDR3 runs to 15 residues. V lost 6 bases and J lost 4, with 14 bases in between. CDR3 in amino acids: CASITRETGANVLTF. DNA for the CDR3: TGTGCCAGCATAACCCGGGAGACAGGGGCCAACGTCCTGACTTTC.

This clonotype was counted many times. The gene calls are TRBV6-5 and TRBJ1-1; TRBD1 matches at 9 bases. From germline, CDR1 is MNHEY and CDR2 SVGAGI. This CDR3 region has 17 residues. V was clipped by 7 bases and J by 5 bases; unmatched bases: 17. This chain's CDR3 is CASNSLPTLTGGTEAFF. In nucleotides, the CDR3 is TGTGCCAGCAATTCCCTACCGACCCTGACAGGGGGGACTGAAGCTTTCTTT.

This clonotype was observed many times. The rearrangement links TRBV11-3 to TRBJ1-2; 8 bases fit TRBD1. The CDR3 totals 13 residues. V trimming: 5 bases; J trimming: 10 bases; junction bases outside the gene matches: 9. Germline lookup yields CDR1 SGHNT and CDR2 YENEEA. For the CDR3, the DNA is TGTGCCAGCAGCCTACAGGGGGGGTTTGACTACACCTTC. This gives the protein CASSLQGGFDYTF. Together with reference TRBV11-3 and TRBJ1-2, the CDR3 gives the full variable domain: EAGVVQSPRYKIIEKKQPVAFWCNPISGHNTLYWYLQNLGQGPELLIRYENEEAVDDSQLPKDRFSAERLKGVDSTLKIQPAELGDSAVYLCASSLQGGFDYTFGSGTRLTVV.

This clonotype was seen a few times. V usage is TRBV2 and J usage is TRBJ1-1; no clear D. The germline V gene encodes CDR1 SNHLY and CDR2 FYNNEI. Trimming left V 1 base short and J 8 bases short, with 5 bases between. The CDR3 runs to 11 residues. The CDR3: CASSEVSEAFF. The CDR3 DNA reads TGTGCCAGCAGTGAAGTCAGCGAAGCTTTCTTT.

This clonotype was picked up many times. The chain has TRBV30 and TRBJ1-5, with unresolved D. With 7 bases removed from V and 5 bases from J, the gap between germline ends came to 15 bases. Germline loops: CDR1 GTSNPN, CDR2 SVGIG (reference sequence). This CDR3 region has 13 residues. CDR3 in DNA: TGTGCCTCCGCGCGGAGAACGGATCAGCCCCAGCATTTT. Its protein is CASARRTDQPQHF.

There are many counts of this clonotype. The rearrangement links TRBV11-1 to TRBJ2-6, with D possibly being TRBD2 (6 bases). CDR3 length: 16 amino acids. CDR1 and CDR2 (germline): SGHAT, FQDESV (reference sequence). Deletions cut 5 bases from V and 0 bases from J, with 11 bases between. CDR3 in DNA: TGTGCCAGCAGCCCCGGGGGTTACTCTGGGGCCAACGTCCTGACTTTC. As protein: CASSPGGYSGANVLTF.

This chain uses TRBV6-2 or TRBV6-3 with TRBJ2-4; the match to TRBD1 covers 7 bases. The CDR3 contains 16 residues. Trimming removed 6 bases from V and 5 bases from J; junction bases left unmatched: 13. Germline V lookup: CDR1 MNHEY, CDR2 SVGEGT. The CDR3 bases are TGTGCCAGCAGCCAAGACAGGGCGAGGGGGCAAAACATTCAGTACTTC. This encodes CASSQDRARGQNIQYF.

Many counts were recorded for this clonotype. The chain links TRBV2 to TRBJ2-5; TRBD2 might be the D (5 bases). Per the germline V gene, CDR1 is SNHLY and CDR2 is FYNNEI. Trimming shortened V by 10 bases and J by 2 bases, and 11 bases separated the two germline ends. This CDR3 is 12 amino acids long. CDR3 coding DNA: TGTGCCATCAGGACTCGACAAGAGACCCAGTACTTC. Encoded protein: CAIRTRQETQYF. The whole variable domain, filled in from reference TRBV2 and TRBJ2-5, reads EPEVTQTPSHQVTQMGQEVILRCVPISNHLYFYWYRQILGQKVEFLVSFYNNEISEKSEIFDDQFSVERPDGSNFTLKIRSTKLEDSAMYFCAIRTRQETQYFGPGTRLLVL.

V usage is TRBV11-2 and J usage is TRBJ2-5, with 14 bases fitting TRBD2. V was clipped by 1 base and J by 1 base; unmatched bases: 2. CDR3 length: 17 amino acids. The V gene's germline CDR1 is SGHAT and CDR2 FQNNGV. As DNA, the CDR3 is TGTGCCAGCAGCTTAGGCGGGACTAGCGGGGGCCAAGAGACCCAGTACTTC. Translating it yields CASSLGGTSGGQETQYF.